Below are 25 T cell receptor beta chains sequenced from a single sample in a study of CD8+ T cells in alopecia areata (dated by TCRdb to between 2017 and 2018). In the paper's terms, the time point label means: about four weeks on oral tofacitinib. What the treatment or condition label conveys for this sample: oral pan-JAK inhibitor, 5-10 mg twice daily. The library came from the immunoSEQ multiplex PCR assay. RNA was extracted from all samples and reverse transcribed into cDNA as template for TCR sequencing. Not all clones reach the TCRdb copy of this immuneACCESS table, which keeps in-frame sequences only. Checked studies attribute under half of the gap to unresolved V genes and leave the rest unexplained. This sample holds under 200,000 clones; less than 70% were observed only once. The top ten constitute approximately 0.9% of the sample. Sequences were derived from CD4+ T cells sorted from blood, sampled at week 4, from a patient treated with tofacitinib. All receptors come from a human donor with alopecia areata.

This chain joins TRBV30 and TRBJ1-1, with D unresolved. V was trimmed by 1 base and J by 4 bases, leaving 7 bases between them. This CDR3 contains 12 residues. CDR1 is GTSNPN, CDR2 SVGIG, per germline (reference sequence). CDR3 loop: CAWSGSTTEAFF. CDR3 sequence (DNA): TGTGCCTGGAGTGGGTCGACCACTGAAGCTTTCTTT.

This chain joins TRBV10-3 and TRBJ2-5, with 12 nucleotides matching TRBD1. Germline values: CDR1 ENHRY, CDR2 SYGVKD. The CDR3 runs 15 residues. Losses at the gene ends were 4 bases for V and 5 bases for J; bases not matched to a gene: 5. CDR3 amino acids: CAISGDRGRVETQYF. DNA for the CDR3: TGTGCCATCAGTGGGGACAGGGGGCGCGTTGAGACCCAGTACTTC.

CDR3 protein: CASSLAGYSNQPQHF. CDR3 DNA sequence: TGTGCCAGCAGCTTAGCAGGGTATAGCAATCAGCCCCAGCATTTT. V gene TRBV7-9 combines with J gene TRBJ1-5; D is uncertain. V lost 0 bases, J lost 0 bases, and 6 bases lay in between. The CDR3 runs 15 residues. Germline V gene data show CDR1 as SEHNR and CDR2 as FQNEAQ (reference sequence).

The CDR3 DNA is TGCAGCGTTAGTCAGGGACGGTACGAGCAGTACTTC. Translation: CSVSQGRYEQYF. This chain connects TRBV29-1 to TRBJ2-7; D is perhaps TRBD1 or TRBD2 (5 bases each). The CDR3 runs 12 residues. Germline CDR1 and CDR2: SQVTM and ANQGSEA. V lost 5 bases to trimming and J lost 4 bases, with 12 bases between them.

This sequence joins TRBV25-1 and TRBJ2-5; D uncertain. Between the trimmed V and J ends, which lost 5 bases and 1 base, there was a span of 5 bases. CDR1 is MGHDK and CDR2 is SYGVNS in the germline V gene. The CDR3 is 12 amino acids. CDR3 amino acids: CASSPRQETQYF. For the CDR3, the DNA is TGTGCCAGCAGTCCACGCCAAGAGACCCAGTACTTC.

The rearrangement links TRBV5-4 to TRBJ2-2; 13 nucleotides match TRBD2. The trim removed 3 bases at V and 6 bases at J, leaving 8 bases unmatched. CDR1 SGHNT and CDR2 YYREEE come from the germline V gene (reference sequence). The CDR3 consists of 17 residues. CDR3 in DNA: TGTGCCAGCAGCTCCCCGACTAGCGGGGGGTCCTCCGGGGAGCTGTTTTTT. Its translation: CASSSPTSGGSSGELFF.

The rearrangement uses TRBV7-8 and TRBJ1-1; D is possibly TRBD1 (5 bases). CDR1 and CDR2 from the germline V gene are SGHVS and FQNEAQ. This CDR3 has 15 amino acids. The V and J ends lost 4 bases and 0 bases respectively, with 12 bases between them. CDR3 in DNA: TGTGCCAGCAGCTCACCGGGACGCTTGAACACTGAAGCTTTCTTT. It encodes CASSSPGRLNTEAFF.

This clone was observed a handful of times. The chain has TRBV19 and TRBJ2-3; D not resolved. The CDR3 loop spans 14 amino acids. V lost 3 bases and J 4 bases, leaving 11 bases between the germline ends. Germline V gene lookup returns CDR1 LNHDA and CDR2 SQIVND (reference sequence). The CDR3 loop is CASSIESMADTQYF. CDR3 coding DNA: TGTGCCAGTAGTATTGAGTCAATGGCAGATACGCAGTATTTT. Drawing the rest from reference TRBV19 and TRBJ2-3, the complete variable domain is DGGITQSPKYLFRKEGQNVTLSCEQNLNHDAMYWYRQDPGQGLRLIYYSQIVNDFQKGDIAEGYSVSREKKESFPLTVTSAQKNPTAFYLCASSIESMADTQYFGPGTRLTVL.

The chain couples TRBV30 to TRBJ1-1; D is unresolved. Germline loops: CDR1 GTSNPN, CDR2 SVGIG (reference sequence). The CDR3 is made up of 11 amino acids. The V and J ends lost 3 bases and 5 bases respectively, with 7 bases between them. As DNA, the CDR3 is TGTGCCTGGAGAAGGCAGACTGAAGCTTTCTTT. It is translated as CAWRRQTEAFF.

This clone was detected only a few times. The chain links TRBV10-3 to TRBJ1-4; D is ambiguous. Germline CDR1 reads ENHRY; CDR2 reads SYGVKD. Trimming cost V 1 base and J 4 bases, with 10 bases left between them. The CDR3 spans 15 residues. The CDR3 reads CAISELQADNEKLFF. In DNA form, the CDR3 reads TGTGCCATCAGTGAGTTGCAGGCTGATAATGAAAAACTGTTTTTT.

This rearrangement joins TRBV5-1 to TRBJ2-1, with TRBD2 matching over 12 bases. This CDR3 spans 16 amino acids. J lost 2 bases, V lost 4 bases, and 4 bases had no gene match. Per germline, CDR1 SGHRS and CDR2 YFSETQ. The CDR3 nucleotides are TGCGCCAGCAGCAGGGGACTAGCGGGCCCCTACAATGAGCAGTTCTTC. The encoded protein is CASSRGLAGPYNEQFF.

The rearrangement uses TRBV29-1 and TRBJ2-5; D gene unclear. This CDR3 contains 12 residues. From germline, CDR1 is SQVTM and CDR2 ANQGSEA. The V and J ends lost 4 bases and 2 bases respectively, with 8 bases between them. For the CDR3, the DNA is TGCAGCGTTGGTCTAGGACAAGAGACCCAGTACTTC. Encoded protein: CSVGLGQETQYF.

In its sample, this clone was seen a few times. This rearrangement joins TRBV14 to TRBJ2-1; 10 bases map to TRBD2. Germline values: CDR1 SGHDN, CDR2 FVKESK. The CDR3 has 17 amino acids. V shed 1 base, J shed 5 bases, and the junction held 8 bases outside the gene matches. The CDR3 coding sequence is TGTGCCAGCAGCCAAGGCAAACTAGCGGGGAGGGACAATGAGCAGTTCTTC. It is translated as CASSQGKLAGRDNEQFF. Using reference TRBV14 and TRBJ2-1 for the parts outside the CDR3, the full variable domain is EAGVTQFPSHSVIEKGQTVTLRCDPISGHDNLYWYRRVMGKEIKFLLHFVKESKQDESGMPNNRFLAERTGGTYSTLKVQPAELEDSGVYFCASSQGKLAGRDNEQFFGPGTRLTVL.

The V and J genes are TRBV29-1 and TRBJ2-1; possible D gene TRBD2, 5 bases. Germline CDR1 reads SQVTM; CDR2 reads ANQGSEA. This CDR3 has 14 residues. Deletions cut 6 bases from V and 0 bases from J, with 12 bases between. The CDR3 here is CSVLRGSSYNEQFF. CDR3 sequence (DNA): TGCAGCGTACTACGGGGAAGCTCCTACAATGAGCAGTTCTTC.

The chain uses TRBV2 and TRBJ1-4; the D is unclear. In germline, CDR1 is SNHLY, CDR2 FYNNEI. The V end was cut by 6 bases, the J end by 7 bases, with 15 bases between. The CDR3 runs to 14 residues. CDR3: CASRPTELFEKLFF. The CDR3, as DNA: TGTGCCAGCAGACCGACGGAATTATTTGAAAAACTGTTTTTT. Looking up the rest from reference TRBV2 and TRBJ1-4 gives the full variable domain: EPEVTQTPSHQVTQMGQEVILRCVPISNHLYFYWYRQILGQKVEFLVSFYNNEISEKSEIFDDQFSVERPDGSNFTLKIRSTKLEDSAMYFCASRPTELFEKLFFGSGTQLSVL.

The chain has TRBV30 and TRBJ1-1; the D is unclear. Trimming took 8 bases from V and 10 from J, leaving 20 bases between them. Germline V lookup: CDR1 GTSNPN, CDR2 SVGIG (reference sequence). The CDR3 length is 12 residues. This CDR3 is CAGWSKGEGAFF. The DNA for the CDR3 is TGTGCCGGCTGGTCGAAGGGCGAGGGAGCTTTCTTT.

V is TRBV6-1 and J is TRBJ1-6, with a weak D call TRBD1 (5 bases). CDR1 is MNHNS, CDR2 SASEGT, per germline. The CDR3 is made up of 12 amino acids. V lost 5 bases to trimming and J lost 14 bases, with 13 bases between them. CDR3 in DNA: TGTGCCAGCAGTTATAGACCCAGGGCCCTCCACTTT. Protein sequence: CASSYRPRALHF.

V and J are TRBV5-1 and TRBJ2-5; D is unclear. Germline V lookup: CDR1 SGHRS, CDR2 YFSETQ. This CDR3 comprises 11 residues. Trimming took 4 bases from V and 3 from J, leaving 4 bases between them. The CDR3, as DNA: TGCGCCAGCAGCCCTGAAGAGACCCAGTACTTC. It yields the protein CASSPEETQYF.

This chain connects TRBV10-3 to TRBJ1-1; D is unclear. The CDR3 sequence is 12 residues long. Trimming left V 11 bases short and J 4 bases short, with 14 bases between. CDR1 and CDR2 (germline): ENHRY, SYGVKD. CDR3 bases: TGTGCCGACCCCCCATTGCGCACTGAAGCTTTCTTT. This translates into CADPPLRTEAFF.

The CDR3 spells CASSTRGMASTDTQYF. In DNA form, the CDR3 reads TGTGCCAGCAGCACACGGGGGATGGCTAGCACAGATACGCAGTATTTT. The rearrangement joins TRBV11-2 to TRBJ2-3, with a possible D match to TRBD2 (6 bases). V shed 5 bases and J shed 0 bases, with 15 bases lying between them. The CDR3 is made up of 16 amino acids. Germline loops: CDR1 SGHAT, CDR2 FQNNGV.

V is TRBV27 and J is TRBJ1-1; 9 nucleotides match TRBD1. The CDR3 contains 14 residues. Germline trimming cut 5 bases from V and 10 bases from J; bases unmatched to any gene: 11. CDR1 and CDR2 from the germline V gene are MNHEY and SMNVEV (reference sequence). Written as DNA, the CDR3 is TGTGCCAGCAGTCCCCTATCGGACAGGGGAGGAGCTTTCTTT. Its translation: CASSPLSDRGGAFF.

The gene calls are TRBV25-1 and TRBJ1-1; a possible D gene is TRBD1 (6 bases). Trimming pared 4 bases from V and 11 bases from J, leaving 20 bases between. The CDR3 contains 14 residues. Germline CDR1 reads MGHDK; CDR2 reads SYGVNS. CDR3 coding DNA: TGTGCCAGCAGTGTTGGGGGCTCCATCTCGAAGGCTTTCTTT. Translating it yields CASSVGGSISKAFF. Supplemented by reference TRBV25-1 and TRBJ1-1, the full variable domain reads EADIYQTPRYLVIGTGKKITLECSQTMGHDKMYWYQQDPGMELHLIHYSYGVNSTEKGDLSSESTVSRIRTEHFPLTLESARPSHTSQYLCASSVGGSISKAFFGQGTRLTVV.

This rearrangement joins TRBV7-2 to TRBJ1-2; tentative D call: TRBD1 (5 bases). Germline V gives CDR1 SGHTA, CDR2 FQGNSA. Deletions cut 2 bases from V and 3 bases from J, with 13 bases between. The CDR3 runs 15 residues. This chain's CDR3 is CASSLRRDGDYGYTF. CDR3 nucleotide sequence: TGTGCCAGCAGCTTACGACGGGACGGCGACTATGGCTACACCTTC.

This chain uses TRBV5-1 with TRBJ1-1, with 11 positions matching TRBD1. V was clipped by 3 bases and J by 6 bases; unmatched bases: 4. The CDR3 has 14 residues. Germline CDR1 reads SGHRS; CDR2 reads YFSETQ. CDR3 bases: TGCGCCAGCAGCTACGGACAGGGGGCTTCTGAAGCTTTCTTT. It codes for CASSYGQGASEAFF.

The CDR3 sequence: CASSLIGDGTEAFF. DNA of the CDR3: TGCGCCAGCAGCTTGATAGGGGATGGCACTGAAGCTTTCTTT. The chain couples TRBV5-1 to TRBJ1-1; D might be TRBD1 (5 bases). The CDR3 sequence is 14 residues long. In germline, CDR1 is SGHRS, CDR2 YFSETQ. V lost 1 base, J lost 4 bases, and 11 bases lay in between.